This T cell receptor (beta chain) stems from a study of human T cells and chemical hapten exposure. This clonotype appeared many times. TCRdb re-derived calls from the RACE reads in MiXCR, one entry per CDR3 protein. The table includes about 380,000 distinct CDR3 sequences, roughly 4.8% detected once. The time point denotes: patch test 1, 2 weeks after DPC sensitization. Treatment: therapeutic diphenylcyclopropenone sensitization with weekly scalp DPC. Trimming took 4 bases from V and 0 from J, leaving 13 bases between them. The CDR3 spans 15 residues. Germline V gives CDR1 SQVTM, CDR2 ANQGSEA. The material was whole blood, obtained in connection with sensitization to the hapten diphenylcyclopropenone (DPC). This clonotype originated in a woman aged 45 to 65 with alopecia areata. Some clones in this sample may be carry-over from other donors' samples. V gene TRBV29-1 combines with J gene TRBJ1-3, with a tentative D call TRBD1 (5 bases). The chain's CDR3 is CSVGGSPGSGNTIYF. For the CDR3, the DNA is TGCAGCGTTGGGGGCAGTCCAGGCTCTGGAAACACCATATATTTT.